The rows below give T cell receptor beta chains drawn from one sample of a study of blood T cell repertoires in COVID-19. Here immunoSEQ multiplex PCR was the method, and the copy in TCRdb shows in-frame clones only, minus some. The sample yields a few hundred thousand clones, 65% to 85% seen once. The specimen sequenced was PBMCs or T cells enriched from blood (not recorded which). Receptors originate from a woman between 40 and 50 years old with acute COVID-19. CDR3s include the opening cysteine and the closing phenylalanine or tryptophan. The order of the fields is V gene, D gene, J gene, CDR3 DNA, CDR3 protein. A D gene is named only where the DNA matches it firmly.

V: TRBV11-2; D: -; J: TRBJ1-1; DNA: TGTGCCAGCAGCGATCTAGGGGGGGTGACTGAAGCTTTCTTT; CDR3: CASSDLGGVTEAFF
V: TRBV7-8; D: TRBD2; J: TRBJ2-5; DNA: TGTGCCAGCAGCTCGGGACTAGCGGTTGGGACCCAGTACTTC; CDR3: CASSSGLAVGTQYF
V: TRBV11-2; D: -; J: TRBJ2-7; DNA: TGTGCCAGCAGCTTTCTCCCGGGACAATACGAGCAGTACTTC; CDR3: CASSFLPGQYEQYF
V: TRBV7-2; D: TRBD2; J: TRBJ2-5; DNA: TGTGCCAGCAGCCCCGGACTAGCGGGGACACAAGAGACCCAGTACTTC; CDR3: CASSPGLAGTQETQYF
V: TRBV27; D: -; J: TRBJ2-1; DNA: TGTGCCAGCAGCGAAACCAGGGGAGCTGAGCAGTTCTTC; CDR3: CASSETRGAEQFF
V: TRBV19; D: -; J: TRBJ2-1; DNA: TGTGCCAGTAGTATAACAGCCTACAATGAGCAGTTCTTC; CDR3: CASSITAYNEQFF
V: TRBV5-1; D: TRBD2; J: TRBJ2-2; DNA: TGCGCCAGCAGCTCGGGACTAGCGGGCTTAGAAAACGGGGAGCTGTTTTTT; CDR3: CASSSGLAGLENGELFF
V: TRBV28; D: TRBD1; J: TRBJ2-5; DNA: TGTGCCAGCAGTTTAACAGGGGCCCAAGAGACCCAGTACTTC; CDR3: CASSLTGAQETQYF
V: TRBV5-1; D: TRBD1; J: TRBJ1-2; DNA: TGCGCCAGCAGCTTGGGGGACAGGGGGAGGAACTATGGCTACACCTTC; CDR3: CASSLGDRGRNYGYTF
V: TRBV4-3; D: TRBD1; J: TRBJ2-1; DNA: TGCGCCAGCAGCCAAGATCACAGGGGCCTAGACAATGAGCAGTTCTTC; CDR3: CASSQDHRGLDNEQFF
V: TRBV6-5; D: -; J: TRBJ1-2; DNA: TGTGCCAGCAGCCGTGACAGGACCTCTGATGGCTACACCTTC; CDR3: CASSRDRTSDGYTF
V: TRBV7-2; D: -; J: TRBJ2-5; DNA: TGTGCCAGCAGCCCTACTGGGCGGACCCAGTACTTC; CDR3: CASSPTGRTQYF
V: TRBV30; D: TRBD1; J: TRBJ1-4; DNA: TGTGCCTGGGGGGGGCAGGGGGCCGGCGAAAAACTGTTTTTT; CDR3: CAWGGQGAGEKLFF
V: TRBV30; D: TRBD1; J: TRBJ1-1; DNA: TGTGCCTGGAGTAACGACAGGGGCGGTAACACTGAAGCTTTCTTT; CDR3: CAWSNDRGGNTEAFF